Listed below are T cell receptor beta chains from one sample, sequenced in a study of identical twins. From the 5' RACE reads, TCRdb called clonotypes with MiXCR, one entry per CDR3 protein. Here the sample spans around 1.7 million distinct CDR3 sequences, less than 40% being singletons. Sequenced material: cord blood. The receptors originated from a newborn girl in good health. Both conserved end residues are part of each CDR3.

CDR3 protein: CSAQPIAGGGNEQFF
V gene: TRBV20-1

CDR3 protein: CASSFLRRVSTEAFF
V gene: TRBV7-9

CDR3 protein: CASSLPSGAYNEQFF
V gene: TRBV7-2

CDR3 protein: CSARGRGKNIQYF
V gene: TRBV20-1

CDR3 protein: CASSQDLRVAYEQYF
V gene: TRBV4-2

CDR3 protein: CASRGYREGYTF
V gene: TRBV2

CDR3 protein: CGVWDRETYEQYF
V gene: TRBV29-1

CDR3 protein: CAISPGQGGEKLFF
V gene: TRBV10-3

CDR3 protein: CSAALAGGLGNEQFF
V gene: TRBV20-1

CDR3 protein: CASSSGGLSYNEQFF
V gene: TRBV28

CDR3 protein: CSVEGWRGGSTDTQYF
V gene: TRBV29-1

CDR3 protein: CASSRSGTSGSLYNEQFF
V gene: TRBV6-1

CDR3 protein: CASSANRDIEAFF
V gene: TRBV6-1

CDR3 protein: CASSRTELAKNIQYF
V gene: TRBV27

CDR3 protein: CASSSPINREGRPLLQYF
V gene: TRBV28

CDR3 protein: CASSVAPAGGPQETQYF
V gene: TRBV9

CDR3 protein: CASSAGTIFTDTQYF
V gene: TRBV12-3/TRBV12-4

CDR3 protein: CASSQDLQTSGQNTGELFF
V gene: TRBV4-2

CDR3 protein: CASSWGNLAKNIQYF
V gene: TRBV5-6

CDR3 protein: CASRLQGGNQPQHF
V gene: TRBV12-3/TRBV12-4

CDR3 protein: CASSPLAGDPSYEQYF
V gene: TRBV3-1

CDR3 protein: CASSSPRGGSLNEQFF
V gene: TRBV28

CDR3 protein: CALKGRDNFYEQYF
V gene: TRBV24-1

CDR3 protein: CASGLVTWGQEGDYEQYF
V gene: TRBV12-5

CDR3 protein: CASSGGDRGFNEQYF
V gene: TRBV6-6

CDR3 protein: CSARGLAASTDTQYF
V gene: TRBV20-1

CDR3 protein: CSARGRRVTDTQYF
V gene: TRBV20-1

CDR3 protein: CASSRLAGGRYEQYF
V gene: TRBV27

CDR3 protein: CASRPLTANTEAFF
V gene: TRBV12-3/TRBV12-4

CDR3 protein: CSANFDTDTQYF
V gene: TRBV20-1

CDR3 protein: CASSLLRDSTYEQYF
V gene: TRBV7-9

CDR3 protein: CASSQVAGGLDTQYF
V gene: TRBV4-2

CDR3 protein: CASSQERQGGRPYEQYF
V gene: TRBV4-1

CDR3 protein: CASSQEVAAIQETQYF
V gene: TRBV4-1

CDR3 protein: CASSPAGYEQYF
V gene: TRBV27

CDR3 protein: CSVDVGKDSDYGYTF
V gene: TRBV29-1

CDR3 protein: CASSQGRRPGLGDYNEQFF
V gene: TRBV4-2

CDR3 protein: CASSWGLAGVPSTDTQYF
V gene: TRBV7-2

CDR3 protein: CASRLVPDTQYF
V gene: TRBV2

CDR3 protein: CACSTGPYGYTF
V gene: TRBV12-3/TRBV12-4

CDR3 protein: CAISEGISTTYEQYF
V gene: TRBV10-3

CDR3 protein: CASSQLYNEQYF
V gene: TRBV4-1

CDR3 protein: CASSLFSSNEQFF
V gene: TRBV3-1

CDR3 protein: CASSESARGVYGYTF
V gene: TRBV25-1

CDR3 protein: CASSSPTGVGYTF
V gene: TRBV27

CDR3 protein: CGVTRVLRDEQYF
V gene: TRBV20-1

CDR3 protein: CSAREFGTSLSPLHF
V gene: TRBV20-1

CDR3 protein: CSAIPARRAYEQYF
V gene: TRBV20-1

CDR3 protein: CASSDRAYNEQYF
V gene: TRBV5-4

CDR3 protein: CSARRTGERDNEQYF
V gene: TRBV20-1

CDR3 protein: CASHGLAGDEQYF
V gene: TRBV6-2/TRBV6-3